Presented here are 15 T cell receptor beta chains from one specimen sequenced in a study of brain T cells in children with intractable seizures. Measured with immunoSEQ multiplex PCR; TCRdb has only the in-frame clones, and not every one. The data contain around 44,000 clones, 90% of them singletons. The starting material was peripheral blood, obtained at surgery. All receptors derive from a girl aged 2 to 9 with tuberous sclerosis and intractable seizures.

The chain links TRBV29-1 to TRBJ1-2; possible D gene TRBD1, 6 bases. The CDR3 is 13 amino acids. Germline values: CDR1 SQVTM, CDR2 ANQGSEA. Trimming stripped 6 bases from V and 0 bases from J, with 11 bases between. CDR3 DNA sequence: TGCAGCGTGCCGGACAGAGCTAACTATGGCTACACCTTC. Its protein product is CSVPDRANYGYTF.

The chain joins TRBV5-6 to TRBJ2-2; 12 positions agree with TRBD1. Germline assignment: CDR1 SGHDT and CDR2 YYEEEE. V was clipped by 0 bases and J by 6 bases; unmatched bases: 6. CDR3 size: 17 residues. The CDR3 region has the DNA TGTGCCAGCAGCTTGGACGGGGACAGGGGGCGCGCCGGGGAGCTGTTTTTT. It is translated as CASSLDGDRGRAGELFF.

This rearrangement joins TRBV12-3 or TRBV12-4 to TRBJ1-3, with no clear D. The CDR3 is made up of 13 amino acids. The germline V and J ends were trimmed by 7 bases and 4 bases, with 11 bases remaining between them. CDR3 amino acids: CASTHRVGNTIYF. The CDR3 DNA follows: TGTGCCAGCACCCATCGAGTGGGAAACACCATATATTTT.

The J gene is TRBJ1-2, the V gene TRBV6-5; 7 bases are a match to TRBD1. V lost 5 bases, J lost 0 bases, and 3 bases stayed unmatched. CDR3 length equals 14 residues. Germline V gives CDR1 MNHEY, CDR2 SVGAGI. The CDR3, as DNA: TGTGCCAGCAGTAGGGGACAGACTAACTATGGCTACACCTTC. This sequence encodes CASSRGQTNYGYTF.

The chain recombines TRBV7-8 with TRBJ2-2, with a possible D match to TRBD2 (7 bases). The CDR3 is 18 residues long. The V gene's germline CDR1 is SGHVS and CDR2 FQNEAQ. Trimming cost V 5 bases and J 6 bases, with 25 bases left between them. The CDR3 protein is CASSRLSGNQGRAGELFF. Written as DNA, the CDR3 is TGTGCCAGCAGCCGCCTTAGTGGAAATCAGGGGAGGGCCGGGGAGCTGTTTTTT. Variable domain in full (rest from reference TRBV7-8 and TRBJ2-2): GAGVSQSPRYKVAKRGQDVALRCDPISGHVSLFWYQQALGQGPEFLTYFQNEAQLDKSGLPSDRFFAERPEGSVSTLKIQRTQQEDSAVYLCASSRLSGNQGRAGELFFGEGSRLTVL.

This clone was seen only once. This chain joins TRBV6-5 and TRBJ2-1; D gene uncertain. The CDR3 is 13 amino acids. Looked up from germline, CDR1 is MNHEY and CDR2 is SVGAGI. V was cut by 6 bases and J by 6 bases, with 12 bases left in between. Here the CDR3 DNA reads TGTGCCAGCAGAGGCAGGATTCTCAATGAGCAGTTCTTC. This translates into CASRGRILNEQFF.

This sequence joins TRBV7-3 and TRBJ2-5; 8 bases are a match to TRBD1. Trimming took 6 bases from V and 4 from J; bases not matched to a gene: 7. CDR3 length: 14 residues. Germline V gene lookup returns CDR1 SGHTA and CDR2 FQGTGA. CDR3 in DNA: TGTGCCAGCAGTCAGGGGGCGCCGGGAGAGACCCAGTACTTC. It codes for CASSQGAPGETQYF.

The CDR3 protein is CASSPPETDGYTF. The CDR3, as DNA: TGTGCCAGCAGCCCTCCTGAGACGGATGGCTACACCTTC. This chain connects TRBV3-1 (or the pseudogene TRBV3-2) to TRBJ1-2; D is ambiguous. In germline, CDR1 is LGHDT, CDR2 YNNKEL (reference sequence). Deletions cut 4 bases from V and 6 bases from J, with 12 bases between. CDR3 length equals 13 residues.

The chain employs TRBV3-1 (or the pseudogene TRBV3-2) and TRBJ1-6; 7 bases line up with TRBD1. Germline V gives CDR1 LGHDT, CDR2 YNNKEL (reference sequence). The V and J ends lost 0 bases and 8 bases, in that order; junction bases with no gene match: 7. The CDR3 is 16 residues long. This chain's CDR3 is CASSQERGGADSPLHF. CDR3 DNA sequence: TGTGCCAGCAGCCAAGAACGAGGGGGCGCAGATTCACCCCTCCACTTT.

The chain recombines TRBV19 with TRBJ1-1; D is unclear. Germline loops: CDR1 LNHDA, CDR2 SQIVND (reference sequence). V gave up 5 bases and J gave up 0 bases, with 7 bases separating them. The length of the CDR3 is 13 residues. The CDR3 sequence is CASSGRMNTEAFF. The CDR3 DNA reads TGTGCCAGTAGTGGCAGAATGAACACTGAAGCTTTCTTT.

The V and J genes are TRBV7-2 and TRBJ1-4; D is uncertain. V shed 5 bases and J shed 7 bases, with 26 bases lying between them. Germline V lookup: CDR1 SGHTA, CDR2 FQGNSA. This CDR3 contains 18 residues. The CDR3 loop is CASSQVSGAQLTSEKLFF. In DNA form, the CDR3 reads TGTGCCAGCAGCCAAGTCTCGGGAGCCCAACTTACGAGTGAAAAACTGTTTTTT.

This clone occurred a few times. This rearrangement joins TRBV4-2 to TRBJ1-3, with no clear D. This CDR3 region has 15 residues. Trimming cost V 4 bases and J 0 bases, with 10 bases left between them. Germline V gene sequence: CDR1 LGHNA, CDR2 YNFKEQ. CDR3 sequence reads: CASSPQAYSGNTIYF. CDR3 nucleotide sequence: TGTGCCAGCAGCCCCCAGGCCTACTCTGGAAACACCATATATTTT.

The CDR3 region has the DNA TGTGCCAGCAGTTCAGGGGAACATCAGCCCCAGCATTTT. The encoded protein is CASSSGEHQPQHF. The chain carries TRBV12-3 or TRBV12-4 and TRBJ1-5; weak D call: TRBD1 (6 bases). Trimming removed 4 bases from V and 5 bases from J, with 9 bases in between. CDR3 length: 13 residues.

The V call is TRBV19, the J call TRBJ1-2, with D possibly matching TRBD1 (5 bases). CDR1 and CDR2 (germline): LNHDA, SQIVND (reference sequence). CDR3 length equals 10 residues. Trimming left V 8 bases short and J 8 bases short, with 9 bases between. The CDR3 coding sequence is TGTGCCAGTGAGGGGAGAGGCTACACCTTC. It specifies CASEGRGYTF.

Here the CDR3 DNA reads TGTGCCAGCAGCCAAGGCCGGGACAGGGAAGGGGGCATTCAGTACTTC. Its translation: CASSQGRDREGGIQYF. The chain links TRBV5-8 to TRBJ2-4; the match to TRBD1 covers 9 bases. The CDR3 is made up of 16 amino acids. Looked up from germline, CDR1 is SGHTS and CDR2 is YDEGEE. V was pared by 4 bases and J by 9 bases, with 14 bases of the junction left unmatched.